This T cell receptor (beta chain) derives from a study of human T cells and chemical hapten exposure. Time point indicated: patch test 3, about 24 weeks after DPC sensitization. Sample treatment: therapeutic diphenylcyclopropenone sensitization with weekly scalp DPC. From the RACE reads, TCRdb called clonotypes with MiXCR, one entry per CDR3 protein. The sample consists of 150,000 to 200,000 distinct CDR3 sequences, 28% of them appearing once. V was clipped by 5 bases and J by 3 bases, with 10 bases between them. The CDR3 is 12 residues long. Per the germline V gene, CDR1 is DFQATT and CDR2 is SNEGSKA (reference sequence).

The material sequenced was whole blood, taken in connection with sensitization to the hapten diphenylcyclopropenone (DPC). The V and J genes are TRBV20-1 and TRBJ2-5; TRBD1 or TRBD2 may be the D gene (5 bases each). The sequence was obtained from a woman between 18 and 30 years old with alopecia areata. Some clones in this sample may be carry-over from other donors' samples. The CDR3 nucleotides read TGCAGTGCTGGGGACCTCAAAGAGACCCAGTACTTC. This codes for CSAGDLKETQYF.